This T cell receptor beta chain was obtained from a study of molecular identifiers for immune sequencing clone quantification. V was clipped by 3 bases and J by 6 bases; unmatched bases: 7. Germline V CDR1 and CDR2: LGHNA, YSLEER. The CDR3 is made up of 14 amino acids. This clonotype was observed many times. TCRdb re-derived calls from the PCR reads in MiXCR, one entry per CDR3 protein. The top ten hold around 0.84% of the sample, which has around 480,000 distinct CDR3 sequences, roughly a fifth seen once. Sequenced input: naive CD8+ T cells from blood, with Jurkat cell RNA spiked in. Stated subset: FACS-sorted CD8+CD4-CCR7+CD45RA+ naive T cells. The TCR was taken from a human donor in good health. Some libraries in this study had Jurkat cell RNA spiked in. The J gene is TRBJ1-1, the V gene TRBV4-3; 7 positions agree with TRBD1. CDR3 sequence reads: CASSQDRFAPEAFF. CDR3 nucleotides: TGCGCCAGCAGCCAGGACAGGTTTGCCCCTGAAGCTTTCTTT.